The 8 T cell receptor beta chains below come from one sample, sequenced in a study of PD-1 blockade in classical Hodgkin lymphoma. TCRdb's copy holds only in-frame clones and misses some; the assay was immunoSEQ multiplex PCR. This sample has 30,000 or so clones, with roughly four fifths found just once. Every one of the patients relapsed after autologous stem cell transplantation (brentuximab vedotin exposure was variable). The input for sequencing was peripheral blood mononuclear cells (PBMCs), taken at baseline. The receptors shown here come from a human donor with classical Hodgkin lymphoma.

This chain joins TRBV11-3 and TRBJ2-1; 11 bases are a match to TRBD2. V was pared by 5 bases and J by 5 bases, with 11 bases of the junction left unmatched. The CDR3 totals 17 residues. The germline gives CDR1 SGHNT, CDR2 YENEEA. For the CDR3, the DNA is TGTGCCAGCAGCACAGGCAGCGGTAGCGGGGGGGACAATGAGCAGTTCTTC. As protein: CASSTGSGSGGDNEQFF.

The chain carries TRBV4-3 and TRBJ2-7; no reliable D call. The germline CDR1 and CDR2 sequences are LGHNA and YSLEER. V dropped 1 base and J dropped 6 bases, with 10 bases sitting between them. CDR3 length: 13 residues. The CDR3 loop reads CASSQAYVGEQYF. The CDR3 nucleotides are TGCGCCAGCAGCCAAGCCTACGTTGGCGAGCAGTACTTC.

The chain is built from TRBV7-2 and TRBJ2-7, with 8 positions matching TRBD1. CDR3 length equals 14 residues. V shed 5 bases and J 2 bases; nucleotides not matched to a gene: 5. Germline V gene lookup returns CDR1 SGHTA and CDR2 FQGNSA. CDR3 protein: CASSPRGQAYEQYF. DNA for the CDR3: TGTGCCAGCAGCCCTCGGGGACAGGCCTACGAGCAGTACTTC.

This clone has a handful of counts. This chain uses TRBV9 with TRBJ1-3; possible D gene TRBD1, 6 bases. Germline CDR1 and CDR2: SGDLS and YYNGEE. V gave up 5 bases and J gave up 11 bases, with 14 bases separating them. This CDR3 has 12 amino acids. The CDR3 loop reads CASSAEGGPIYF. The CDR3 DNA sequence: TGTGCCAGCAGTGCAGAGGGGGGCCCCATATATTTT.

This clone has only one observation. V gene TRBV6-5 combines with J gene TRBJ1-6; possible D gene TRBD1, 5 bases. V gave up 2 bases and J gave up 10 bases, with 15 bases separating them. Per the germline V gene, CDR1 is MNHEY and CDR2 is SVGAGI. The CDR3 sequence is 15 residues long. The CDR3 DNA follows: TGTGCCAGCAGTTACGTCCAGGGTAAAGGGTCACCCCTCCACTTT. Protein: CASSYVQGKGSPLHF.

The rearrangement uses TRBV5-4 and TRBJ1-3; TRBD1 agrees at 9 bases. Germline CDR1 reads SGHNT; CDR2 reads YYREEE (reference sequence). After removal of 4 bases from V and 0 bases from J, the junction contained 5 bases not matched to a gene. The CDR3 covers 16 residues. In DNA, the CDR3 is TGTGCCAGCAGCATACAGGGGGCCTTCTCTGGAAACACCATATATTTT. Translation gives CASSIQGAFSGNTIYF.

The gene calls are TRBV19 and TRBJ1-2; no definite D call. Germline CDR1 LNHDA, CDR2 SQIVND (reference sequence). With 8 bases removed from V and 8 bases from J, the gap between germline ends came to 15 bases. The CDR3 consists of 12 residues. CDR3 sequence reads: CASRQLISGYTF. CDR3 DNA sequence: TGTGCCAGTCGGCAGCTCATATCCGGCTACACCTTC.

The rearrangement joins TRBV5-1 to TRBJ2-7; perhaps TRBD2 as D (6 bases). Germline CDR1 is SGHRS and CDR2 is YFSETQ. CDR3 size: 15 residues. Trimming removed 0 bases at V and 0 bases at J, with 10 bases between. In DNA form, the CDR3 reads TGCGCCAGCAGCTTGGAAGCGGGCAGCTCCTACGAGCAGTACTTC. Amino acids: CASSLEAGSSYEQYF.